The 26 T cell receptor beta chains reported below all come from one sample, sequenced in a study of blood T cell repertoires in COVID-19. Clones were sequenced by immunoSEQ multiplex PCR, and TCRdb holds only the in-frame ones, with some missing. The table shows roughly 76,000 clones, with 75% to 80% occurring only once. Sequences were obtained from peripheral blood. These receptors were taken from a human donor in a cohort sampled during active COVID-19.

The chain has TRBV5-1 and TRBJ2-7; D uncertain. Trimming stripped 2 bases from V and 1 base from J, with 19 bases between. Germline-derived CDR1 and CDR2 are SGHRS and YFSETQ. CDR3 length: 17 amino acids. CDR3 DNA sequence: TGCGCCAGCAGCTTAGGATCAACCGGGTCCTATTCCTACGAGCAGTACTTC. As protein: CASSLGSTGSYSYEQYF.

V gene TRBV15 combines with J gene TRBJ2-1; 12 bases fit TRBD2. This CDR3 comprises 15 residues. The germline CDR1 and CDR2 sequences are LNHNV and YYDKDF (reference sequence). The trim removed 0 bases at V and 7 bases at J, leaving 1 base unmatched. The CDR3 DNA is TGTGCCACCAGCAGAGAACTAGCGGGAGGTAATGAGCAGTTCTTC. Translating gives CATSRELAGGNEQFF.

The V and J genes are TRBV10-3 and TRBJ1-6; D ambiguous. From germline, CDR1 is ENHRY and CDR2 SYGVKD. The CDR3 is 14 residues long. V lost 8 bases, J lost 11 bases, and 19 bases lay in between. The CDR3, as DNA: TGTGCCATCCAGGTGCGTCCCCAGGTGGCACCCCTCCACTTT. It translates to CAIQVRPQVAPLHF.

The chain carries TRBV4-1 and TRBJ2-1, with D uncertain. Germline CDR1 reads MGHRA; CDR2 reads YSYEKL. Trimming cost V 6 bases and J 4 bases, with 16 bases left between them. This CDR3 is 15 amino acids long. CDR3 protein: CASSYQSVEYNEQFF. In nucleotides, the CDR3 is TGCGCCAGCAGTTATCAATCAGTGGAGTACAATGAGCAGTTCTTC.

The rearrangement joins TRBV28 to TRBJ2-5, with 10 positions matching TRBD1. Trimming cost V 9 bases and J 4 bases; bases outside gene matches: 5. This CDR3 has 13 residues. Germline CDR1 reads MDHEN; CDR2 reads SYDVKM. The chain's CDR3 is CASMTGGAETQYF. In DNA, the CDR3 is TGTGCCAGTATGACAGGGGGCGCAGAGACCCAGTACTTC.

The chain employs TRBV2 and TRBJ2-5; 11 nucleotides agree with TRBD2. The CDR3 is 15 amino acids. V was pared by 6 bases and J by 4 bases, with 7 bases of the junction left unmatched. Germline V CDR1 and CDR2: SNHLY, FYNNEI. This chain's CDR3 is CASRDGLAGLETQYF. The CDR3 nucleotides are TGTGCCAGCAGGGACGGACTAGCGGGCCTAGAGACCCAGTACTTC.

This clone was seen a single time. The genes are TRBV4-1 and TRBJ1-1, with D unresolved. The CDR3 length is 16 residues. V gave up 0 bases and J gave up 0 bases, with 11 bases separating them. Looked up from germline, CDR1 is MGHRA and CDR2 is YSYEKL. CDR3 in DNA: TGCGCCAGCAGCCAAGATCATGGGCGGGTGAACACTGAAGCTTTCTTT. Protein product: CASSQDHGRVNTEAFF.

This clone occurred once. The gene calls are TRBV10-3 and TRBJ1-2; 10 bases fit TRBD1. The trim removed 6 bases at V and 8 bases at J, leaving 15 bases unmatched. Per germline, CDR1 ENHRY and CDR2 SYGVKD. There are 16 residues in the CDR3. The CDR3 bases are TGTGCCATCAGGGGACAGGGGTTTTCTGGAGCGGGAGGCTACACCTTC. Protein sequence: CAIRGQGFSGAGGYTF.

This clone has more than one count but fewer than ten. The CDR3 loop reads CASHAGVSYEQYF. CDR3 bases: TGTGCCAGCCATGCGGGGGTAAGCTACGAGCAGTACTTC. This chain joins TRBV2 and TRBJ2-7; TRBD2 matches 7 bases. Germline V gives CDR1 SNHLY, CDR2 FYNNEI. V shed 8 bases, J shed 3 bases, and the junction held 7 bases outside the gene matches. There are 13 residues in the CDR3.

This clone was detected only a few times. CDR3 coding DNA: TGTGCCAGCAGTTTAGCAGGGGTTGAGCAGTTCTTC. Its translation is CASSLAGVEQFF. The J gene is TRBJ2-1, the V gene TRBV12-3 or TRBV12-4; D perhaps matches TRBD1 (5 bases). CDR3 size: 12 residues. V was shortened by 0 bases and J by 9 bases, with 6 bases between the two germline ends.

The chain carries TRBV12-3 or TRBV12-4 and TRBJ2-7, with D tentatively TRBD1 (5 bases). The CDR3 spans 13 residues. Trimming cost V 6 bases and J 6 bases, with 15 bases left between them. The CDR3 DNA follows: TGTGCCAGCAGCATGACAGCTATGGGCGAGCAGTACTTC. Protein sequence: CASSMTAMGEQYF.

The chain carries TRBV4-1 and TRBJ2-3; TRBD2 matches at 14 bases. Germline CDR1 reads MGHRA; CDR2 reads YSYEKL. This CDR3 spans 16 amino acids. The junction had 5 bases not matched to a gene; V was cut back by 3 bases and J by 6 bases. The CDR3 region has the DNA TGCGCCAGCAGCCAGACTAGCGGGAGGGCCGGGGATACGCAGTATTTT. It is translated as CASSQTSGRAGDTQYF.

The V call is TRBV4-2, the J call TRBJ1-4; TRBD1 matches at 7 bases. The CDR3 runs 15 residues. The trim removed 1 base at V and 6 bases at J, leaving 5 bases unmatched. CDR1 LGHNA and CDR2 YNFKEQ come from the germline V gene. CDR3 DNA sequence: TGTGCCAGCAGCCAAGGTCGAGGACAGGATGAAAAACTGTTTTTT. Protein: CASSQGRGQDEKLFF.

The chain is built from TRBV12-3 or TRBV12-4 and TRBJ1-2; no definite D call. This CDR3 contains 12 residues. Trimming took off 5 bases at V and 3 bases at J, with 7 bases between the two ends. The CDR3 is CASSLSDYGYTF. The DNA of the CDR3 is TGTGCCAGCAGTCTGTCTGACTATGGCTACACCTTC.

The rearrangement links TRBV4-2 to TRBJ2-7; 10 nucleotides agree with TRBD1. Germline lookup yields CDR1 LGHNA and CDR2 YNFKEQ. Germline trimming cut 0 bases from V and 3 bases from J; bases unmatched to any gene: 5. CDR3 length: 16 residues. The CDR3: CASSQEGTGVHYEQYF. CDR3 nucleotide sequence: TGTGCCAGCAGCCAAGAGGGGACAGGGGTCCACTACGAGCAGTACTTC.

This rearrangement joins TRBV10-1 to TRBJ2-1, with D perhaps matching TRBD2 (5 bases). Per the germline V gene, CDR1 is WNHNN and CDR2 is SYGVQD (reference sequence). V was trimmed by 3 bases and J by 4 bases, leaving 13 bases between them. The CDR3 consists of 15 residues. CDR3 amino acids: CASSDSPGDYNEQFF. In DNA form, the CDR3 reads TGCGCCAGCAGTGATTCTCCCGGGGATTACAATGAGCAGTTCTTC.

This clone was seen once. The chain employs TRBV14 and TRBJ1-1, with D possibly matching TRBD1 (5 bases). With 4 bases removed from V and 8 bases from J, the gap between germline ends came to 14 bases. In germline, CDR1 is SGHDN, CDR2 FVKESK. CDR3 length: 13 amino acids. For the CDR3, the DNA is TGTGCCAGCAGCCGTAGCAGGGATTCGGAAGCTTTCTTT. It yields the protein CASSRSRDSEAFF.

In this sample, this clone turned up a few times. This chain connects TRBV6-5 to TRBJ1-1; 9 bases are shared with TRBD1. The CDR3 has 14 residues. Per the germline V gene, CDR1 is MNHEY and CDR2 is SVGAGI. The V gene end was trimmed by 7 bases and the J gene end by 3 bases; junction bases not matched to a gene: 6. In DNA form, the CDR3 reads TGTGCCAGCACGAACAGGGGGCGAGACACTGAAGCTTTCTTT. Translating it yields CASTNRGRDTEAFF.

CDR3 in DNA: TGTGCCAGCAGTTCCTCCCCCCTTAACTATGGCTACACCTTC. This sequence encodes CASSSSPLNYGYTF. The chain has TRBV28 and TRBJ1-2; D ambiguous. The CDR3 contains 14 residues. Germline loops: CDR1 MDHEN, CDR2 SYDVKM. V lost 4 bases to trimming and J lost 1 base, with 10 bases between them.

The V call is TRBV2, the J call TRBJ2-7; the match to TRBD2 covers 10 bases. Looked up from germline, CDR1 is SNHLY and CDR2 is FYNNEI. Trimming removed 6 bases from V and 6 bases from J; junction bases left unmatched: 2. The CDR3 consists of 12 residues. The CDR3, as DNA: TGTGCCAGCAGACTAGCGGGACCCGAGCAGTACTTC. Its protein product is CASRLAGPEQYF. Full variable domain (outside the CDR3, taken from reference TRBV2 and TRBJ2-7): EPEVTQTPSHQVTQMGQEVILRCVPISNHLYFYWYRQILGQKVEFLVSFYNNEISEKSEIFDDQFSVERPDGSNFTLKIRSTKLEDSAMYFCASRLAGPEQYFGPGTRLTVT.

The table lists this clone with a few counts. The CDR3 DNA reads TGTGCCAGCAGCCCTTTAGCGGGGGGAACCTACAATGAGCAGTTCTTC. It specifies CASSPLAGGTYNEQFF. V gene TRBV6-2 or TRBV6-3 combines with J gene TRBJ2-1, with TRBD2 matching 10 bases. The CDR3 loop spans 16 amino acids. Trimming at V came to 6 bases and at J to 2 bases, leaving 7 bases not matched to a gene. Germline CDR1 and CDR2: MNHEY and SVGEGT.

Only one count was recorded for this clone. This chain links TRBV10-2 with TRBJ2-6; 8 nucleotides agree with TRBD1. CDR1 and CDR2 from the germline V gene are WSHSY and SAAADI. The CDR3 totals 16 residues. Unmatched junction bases numbered 6, after V lost 6 bases and J lost 2 bases. The DNA of the CDR3 is TGCGCCAGCAGCCCAAACAGGGGGACTGGGGCCAACGTCCTGACTTTC. Translation: CASSPNRGTGANVLTF.

The V gene is TRBV7-9, the J gene TRBJ1-4; 9 nucleotides align to TRBD1. After removal of 3 bases from V and 7 bases from J, the junction contained 3 bases not matched to a gene. The germline V gene has CDR1 SEHNR and CDR2 FQNEAQ (reference sequence). This CDR3 contains 14 residues. The DNA for the CDR3 is TGTGCCAGCAGCTTGGGACAGGGCGGTGAAAAACTGTTTTTT. Translation gives CASSLGQGGEKLFF. Looking up the rest from reference TRBV7-9 and TRBJ1-4 gives the full variable domain: DTGVSQNPRHKITKRGQNVTFRCDPISEHNRLYWYRQTLGQGPEFLTYFQNEAQLEKSRLLSDRFSAERPKGSFSTLEIQRTEQGDSAMYLCASSLGQGGEKLFFGSGTQLSVL.

The CDR3 DNA reads as TGTGCCAGCAGCCCATTCAGCACAGGGGATTATGGCTACACCTTC. Its protein product is CASSPFSTGDYGYTF. The chain has TRBV3-1 (or the pseudogene TRBV3-2) and TRBJ1-2, with TRBD1 matching 7 bases. Trimming cost V 4 bases and J 5 bases; bases outside gene matches: 10. The CDR3 length is 15 residues. Germline-derived CDR1 and CDR2 are LGHDT and YNNKEL (reference sequence).

The V gene is TRBV28, the J gene TRBJ1-4; D call uncertain. CDR1 MDHEN and CDR2 SYDVKM come from the germline V gene. This CDR3 region has 15 residues. With 6 bases removed from V and 5 bases from J, the gap between germline ends came to 16 bases. CDR3 amino acids: CASSLRRVANEKLFF. Here the CDR3 DNA reads TGTGCCAGCAGCCTTAGGCGGGTGGCCAATGAAAAACTGTTTTTT.

The chain links TRBV11-3 to TRBJ2-1; 7 bases agree with TRBD2. In germline, CDR1 is SGHNT, CDR2 YENEEA. The CDR3 extends over 13 amino acids. V shed 4 bases and J 5 bases; nucleotides not matched to a gene: 2. Here the CDR3 reads CASSSSGNNEQFF. Written as DNA, the CDR3 is TGTGCCAGCAGCTCCAGCGGGAACAATGAGCAGTTCTTC.